In its sample, the clone carrying this T cell receptor (beta chain) is medium-sized (0.01 to 0.1%). Antigen specificity is unknown. Every patient was affected by relapse after autologous stem cell transplantation, while exposure to brentuximab vedotin was not uniform. The data stem from a study of PD-1 blockade in classical Hodgkin lymphoma. The CDR3 extends over 14 amino acids. Trimming cost V 2 bases and J 6 bases, with 16 bases left between them. Germline V gives CDR1 GTSNPN, CDR2 SVGIG (reference sequence). Libraries were prepared by immunoSEQ multiplex PCR; TCRdb keeps only in-frame clonotypes and omits some of them. The table lists 55,000 to 65,000 clones, 85% to 90% of them singletons. Study-level findings and limits: Why the repertoires differ is still unclear, perhaps disease activity or prior therapy.

The chain joins TRBV30 to TRBJ1-1; D possibly corresponds to TRBD1 (5 bases). This TCR was recovered from a human donor with classical Hodgkin lymphoma. The material was peripheral blood mononuclear cells (PBMCs), obtained at baseline. This CDR3 reads CAWSPLAGLPEAFF. CDR3 sequence (DNA): TGTGCCTGGAGTCCCCTGGCAGGGCTCCCTGAAGCTTTCTTT.